This T cell receptor beta chain originates from a study of siplizumab effects on memory and regulatory T cells. This table comes from immunoSEQ multiplex PCR, and its TCRdb copy is limited to in-frame clones, with some not included. The sample includes roughly 100,000 clones, about 92% of them seen just once. The CDR3 extends over 15 amino acids. Germline V lookup: CDR1 SGHAT, CDR2 FQNNGV. V was clipped by 10 bases and J by 2 bases; unmatched bases: 9. This clonotype was sampled from a human donor in good health. The V and J genes are TRBV11-2 and TRBJ2-2; the match to TRBD2 covers 8 bases. Specimen: CD4+ T cells sorted from blood. The CDR3 region has the DNA TGTGCCACTGAACCGGGACTAGTTAACACCGGGGAGCTGTTTTTT. Residues: CATEPGLVNTGELFF.